This T cell receptor beta chain stems from a study of cytomegalovirus exposure and HLA in healthy donors. This CDR3 has 16 amino acids. The V end was cut by 5 bases, the J end by 3 bases, with 17 bases between. CDR1 LNHDA and CDR2 SQIVND come from the germline V gene (reference sequence). With 60 Vbeta and 13 Jbeta primers, the PCR was carried out. This table comes from immunoSEQ multiplex PCR, and its TCRdb copy is limited to in-frame clones, with some not included. The table lists over 150,000 clones, 85% of them singletons. What was sequenced was PBMCs. This clonotype was sampled from a boy aged 2 to 10 in good health and CMV-seronegative. This chain links TRBV19 with TRBJ1-3; D perhaps matches TRBD1 (6 bases). The DNA for the CDR3 is TGTGCCAGTAGTCCTCATGGGGGCGCGGATGGAAACACCATATATTTT. It specifies CASSPHGGADGNTIYF. The whole variable domain, remainder taken from reference TRBV19 and TRBJ1-3, is DGGITQSPKYLFRKEGQNVTLSCEQNLNHDAMYWYRQDPGQGLRLIYYSQIVNDFQKGDIAEGYSVSREKKESFPLTVTSAQKNPTAFYLCASSPHGGADGNTIYFGEGSWLTVV.